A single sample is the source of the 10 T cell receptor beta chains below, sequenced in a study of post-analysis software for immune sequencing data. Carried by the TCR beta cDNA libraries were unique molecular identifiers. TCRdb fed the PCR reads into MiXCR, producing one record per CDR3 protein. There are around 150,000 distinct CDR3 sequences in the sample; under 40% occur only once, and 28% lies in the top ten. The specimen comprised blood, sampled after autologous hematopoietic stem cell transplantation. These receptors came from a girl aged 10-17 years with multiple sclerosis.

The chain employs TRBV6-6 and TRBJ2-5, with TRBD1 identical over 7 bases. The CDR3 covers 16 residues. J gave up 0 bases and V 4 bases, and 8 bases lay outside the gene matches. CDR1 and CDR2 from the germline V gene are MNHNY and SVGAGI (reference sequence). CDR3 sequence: CASSFGVRGYQETQYF. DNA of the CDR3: TGTGCCAGCAGTTTTGGCGTCAGGGGGTACCAAGAGACCCAGTACTTC.

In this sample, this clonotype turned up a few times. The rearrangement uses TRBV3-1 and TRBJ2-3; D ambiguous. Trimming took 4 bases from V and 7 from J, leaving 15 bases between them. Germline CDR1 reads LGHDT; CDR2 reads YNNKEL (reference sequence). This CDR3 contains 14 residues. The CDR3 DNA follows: TGTGCCAGCAGCCGTTACGGAGCCCCCAATACGCAGTATTTT. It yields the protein CASSRYGAPNTQYF.

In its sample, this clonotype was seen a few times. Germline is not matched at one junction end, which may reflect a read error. DNA of the CDR3: TGTGCCAGCAAAGAGGGGGACCTAGCCAAAAACACTCAGTACTTC. Its protein product is CASKEGDLAKNTQYF. The chain recombines TRBV6-2 or TRBV6-3 with TRBJ2-4; a possible D gene is TRBD1 (6 bases). This CDR3 has 15 residues. Germline lookup yields CDR1 MNHEY and CDR2 SVGEGT.

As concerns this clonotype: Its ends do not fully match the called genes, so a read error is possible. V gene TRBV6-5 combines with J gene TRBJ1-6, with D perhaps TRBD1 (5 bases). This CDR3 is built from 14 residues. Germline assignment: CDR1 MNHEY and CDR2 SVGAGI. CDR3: CASRPRGGLAPLHF. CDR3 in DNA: TGCGCCAGCAGGCCCCGGGGCGGCCTAGCTCCCCTCCACTTT.

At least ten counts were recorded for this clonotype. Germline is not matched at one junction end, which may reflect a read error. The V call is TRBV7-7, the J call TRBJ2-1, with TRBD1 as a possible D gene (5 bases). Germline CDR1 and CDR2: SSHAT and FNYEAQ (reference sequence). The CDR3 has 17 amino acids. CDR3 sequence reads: CASSLVSGKTPYNEQFF. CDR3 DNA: TGTGCTAGCAGCTTAGTCTCAGGGAAGACCCCCTACAATGAGCAGTTCTTC.

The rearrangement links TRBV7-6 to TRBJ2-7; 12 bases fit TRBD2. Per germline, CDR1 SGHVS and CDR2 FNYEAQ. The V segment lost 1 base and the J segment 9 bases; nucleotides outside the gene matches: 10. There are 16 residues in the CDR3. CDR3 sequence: CASSLGASGRAGRQYF. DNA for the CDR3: TGTGCCAGCAGCTTAGGGGCTAGCGGGAGGGCCGGACGGCAGTACTTC.

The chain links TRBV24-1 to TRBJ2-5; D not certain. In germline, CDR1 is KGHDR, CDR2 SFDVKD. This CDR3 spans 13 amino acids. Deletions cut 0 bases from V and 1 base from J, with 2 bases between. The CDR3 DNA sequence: TGTGCCACCAGTGATTTGGGCCAAGAGACCCAGTACTTC. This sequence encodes CATSDLGQETQYF.

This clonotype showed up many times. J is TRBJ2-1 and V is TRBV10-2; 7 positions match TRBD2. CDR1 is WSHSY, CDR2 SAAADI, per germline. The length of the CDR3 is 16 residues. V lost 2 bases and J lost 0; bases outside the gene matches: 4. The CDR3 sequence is CASSETASGSYNEQFF. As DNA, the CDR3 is TGCGCCAGCAGTGAGACGGCTAGCGGCTCCTACAATGAGCAGTTCTTC.

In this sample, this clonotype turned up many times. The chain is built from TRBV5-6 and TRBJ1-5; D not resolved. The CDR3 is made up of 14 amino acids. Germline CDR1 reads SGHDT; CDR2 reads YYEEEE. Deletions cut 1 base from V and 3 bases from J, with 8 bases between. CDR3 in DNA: TGTGCCAGCAGCTTGACGGCACCCAATCAGCCCCAGCATTTT. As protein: CASSLTAPNQPQHF.

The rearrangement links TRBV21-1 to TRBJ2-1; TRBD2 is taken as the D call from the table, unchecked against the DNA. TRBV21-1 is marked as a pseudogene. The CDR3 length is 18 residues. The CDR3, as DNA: TGTGCCAGCAGCCAGGGACTAGGGGGAGCTAATGGGGGCAATGAGCAGTTCTTC. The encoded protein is CASSQGLGGANGGNEQFF.